The following is a T cell receptor beta chain sequence with its context. This record comes from a study of blood T cell repertoires in COVID-19. V shed 1 base and J shed 0 bases, with 9 bases lying between them. The CDR3 runs to 15 residues. Germline V CDR1 and CDR2: LGHNA, YSLEER. Study processing details: Scientists estimated how many nucleated cells there were by amplifying reference gene primers. Clones were read by immunoSEQ multiplex PCR, and TCRdb kept only the in-frame ones, dropping some. The V and J calls and clone size are taken from that table; D and trimming were inferred from the DNA. The data hold 150,000 to 250,000 clones, with around 79% observed a single time.

The TCR originated in a woman in her 40s with COVID-19, enrolled during active disease. The sample consisted of peripheral blood. This chain connects TRBV4-3 to TRBJ2-5; D might be TRBD2 (6 bases). The DNA for the CDR3 is TGCGCCAGCAGCCAAGTCTGGACTAACCAAGAGACCCAGTACTTC. As protein: CASSQVWTNQETQYF.